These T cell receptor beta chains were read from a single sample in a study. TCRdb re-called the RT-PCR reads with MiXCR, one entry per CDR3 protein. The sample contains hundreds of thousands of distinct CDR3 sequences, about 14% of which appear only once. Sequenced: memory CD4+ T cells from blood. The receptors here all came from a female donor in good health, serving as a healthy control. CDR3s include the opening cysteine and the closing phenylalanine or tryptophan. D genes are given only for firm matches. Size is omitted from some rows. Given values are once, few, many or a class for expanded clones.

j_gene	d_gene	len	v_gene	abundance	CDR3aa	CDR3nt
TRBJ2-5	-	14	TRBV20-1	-	CSAKNTGRQETQYF	TGCAGTGCTAAAAACACAGGAAGACAAGAGACCCAGTACTTC
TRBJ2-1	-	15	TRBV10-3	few	CAISGQISGYNEQFF	TGTGCCATCAGTGGACAGATCTCAGGCTACAATGAGCAGTTCTTC
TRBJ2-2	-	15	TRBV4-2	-	CASSQDAGNTGELFF	TGTGCCAGCAGCCAAGATGCCGGGAACACCGGGGAGCTGTTTTTT
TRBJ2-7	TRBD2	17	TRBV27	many	CASKPRGGGTYSYEQYF	TGTGCCAGCAAACCACGGGGGGGCGGGACTTACTCCTACGAGCAGTACTTC
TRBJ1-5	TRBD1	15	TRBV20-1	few	CSASLWTGLNQPQHF	TGCAGTGCTAGCCTCTGGACAGGGTTGAATCAGCCCCAGCATTTT
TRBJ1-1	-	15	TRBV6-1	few	CASSGGLRIGTEAFF	TGTGCCAGCAGTGGGGGTCTGAGAATCGGCACTGAAGCTTTCTTT
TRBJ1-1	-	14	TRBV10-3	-	CAISKNRDTVEAFF	TGTGCCATCAGTAAAAACCGGGACACCGTTGAAGCTTTCTTT
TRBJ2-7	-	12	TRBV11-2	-	CASSLRGAEQYF	TGTGCCAGCAGCTTAAGAGGGGCCGAGCAGTACTTC
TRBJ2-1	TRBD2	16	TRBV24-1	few	CATSDWGLAGRNEQFF	TGTGCCACCAGTGACTGGGGACTAGCGGGAAGGAATGAGCAGTTCTTC
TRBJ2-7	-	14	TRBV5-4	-	CASSAAGTTYEQYF	TGTGCCAGCAGCGCCGCCGGGACGACCTACGAGCAGTACTTC
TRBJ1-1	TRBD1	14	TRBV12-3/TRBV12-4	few	CASSLADRVSEAFF	TGTGCCAGCAGTTTAGCGGACAGGGTCTCTGAAGCTTTCTTT
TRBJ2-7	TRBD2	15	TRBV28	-	CASSEVAGGSYEQYF	TGTGCCAGCAGTGAGGTAGCGGGAGGCTCCTACGAGCAGTACTTC
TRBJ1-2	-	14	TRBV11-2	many	CASSPSRTGYGYTF	TGTGCCAGCAGCCCGAGCCGGACGGGCTATGGCTACACCTTC
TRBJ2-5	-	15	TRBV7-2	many	CASSLSRGRQETQYF	TGTGCCAGCAGCCTCTCCCGAGGGCGGCAAGAGACCCAGTACTTC
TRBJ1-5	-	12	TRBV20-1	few	CSVWGGGQPQHF	TGCAGTGTGTGGGGCGGGGGTCAGCCCCAGCATTTT
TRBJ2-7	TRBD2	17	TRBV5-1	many	CASSRLAASGDSYEQYF	TGCGCCAGCAGCCGACTGGCGGCTAGCGGGGACTCCTACGAGCAGTACTTC
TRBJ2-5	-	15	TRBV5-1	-	CASSLSPSGEETQYF	TGCGCCAGCAGCTTGAGCCCCTCAGGGGAAGAGACCCAGTACTTC
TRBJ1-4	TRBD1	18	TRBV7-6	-	CASSLPLPGGWGNEKLFF	TGTGCCAGCAGCTTGCCCTTACCAGGGGGCTGGGGTAATGAAAAACTGTTTTTT
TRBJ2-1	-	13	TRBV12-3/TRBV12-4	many	CASSLFRHNEQFF	TGTGCCAGCAGTTTATTTCGGCACAATGAGCAGTTCTTC
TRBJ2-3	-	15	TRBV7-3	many	CASSPGPGVQDTQYF	TGTGCCAGCAGCCCAGGGCCGGGAGTGCAAGATACGCAGTATTTT
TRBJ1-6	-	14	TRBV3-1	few	CASSQQGRGSPLHF	TGTGCCAGCAGCCAACAAGGACGGGGTTCACCCCTCCACTTT
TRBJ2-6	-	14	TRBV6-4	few	CASSDGSGANVLTF	TGTGCCAGCAGTGACGGCTCTGGGGCCAACGTCCTGACTTTC
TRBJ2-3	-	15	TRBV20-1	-	CSARDLLLSTDTQYF	TGCAGTGCTAGAGATCTACTACTTAGCACAGATACGCAGTATTTT